This TCR beta chain is from a study of Ad26.COV2.S vaccination and SARS-CoV-2 variants. With regard to this clone: Its target is not known.

The CDR3 extends over 13 amino acids. V lost 4 bases, J lost 4 bases, and 8 bases lay in between. Per the germline V gene, CDR1 is MNHEY and CDR2 is SVGAGI. General study points: There was a possibility that the TCR breadth and depth analyses underestimated total T cell responses.

The repertoire was sequenced with immunoSEQ multiplex PCR; TCRdb's copy has only in-frame clones and lacks some. The table has under 150,000 clones, about nine tenths seen once. V usage is TRBV6-5 and J usage is TRBJ1-5; no definite D call. This sequence was found in a human donor who had recovered from COVID-19. The specimen comprised peripheral blood, sampled after recovery from COVID-19. This CDR3 is CASSFGSNQPQHF. The CDR3 bases are TGTGCCAGCAGTTTTGGGTCTAATCAGCCCCAGCATTTT.